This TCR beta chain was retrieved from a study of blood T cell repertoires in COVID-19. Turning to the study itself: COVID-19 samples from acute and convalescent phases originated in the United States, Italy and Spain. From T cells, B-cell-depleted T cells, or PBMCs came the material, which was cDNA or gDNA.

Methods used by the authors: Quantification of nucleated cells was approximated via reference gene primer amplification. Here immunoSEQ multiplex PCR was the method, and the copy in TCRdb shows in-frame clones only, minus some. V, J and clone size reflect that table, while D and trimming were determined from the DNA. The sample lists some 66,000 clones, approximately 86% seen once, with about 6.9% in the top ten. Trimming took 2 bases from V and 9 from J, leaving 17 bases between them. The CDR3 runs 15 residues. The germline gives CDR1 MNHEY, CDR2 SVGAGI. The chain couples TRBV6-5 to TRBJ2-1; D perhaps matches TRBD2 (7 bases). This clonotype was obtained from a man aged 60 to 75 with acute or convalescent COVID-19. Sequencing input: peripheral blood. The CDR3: CASSYGGGGIIEQFF. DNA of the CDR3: TGTGCCAGCAGTTACGGAGGGGGGGGGATCATTGAGCAGTTCTTC.